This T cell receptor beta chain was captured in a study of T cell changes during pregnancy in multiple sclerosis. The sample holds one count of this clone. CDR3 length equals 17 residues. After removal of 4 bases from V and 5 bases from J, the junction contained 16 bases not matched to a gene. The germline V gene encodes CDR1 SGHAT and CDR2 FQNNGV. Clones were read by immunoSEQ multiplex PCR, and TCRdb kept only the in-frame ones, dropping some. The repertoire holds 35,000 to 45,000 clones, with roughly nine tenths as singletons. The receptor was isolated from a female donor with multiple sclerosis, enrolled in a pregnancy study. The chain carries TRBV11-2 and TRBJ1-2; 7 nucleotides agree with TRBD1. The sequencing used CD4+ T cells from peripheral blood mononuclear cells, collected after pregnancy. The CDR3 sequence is CASSSTTGFDRSYGYTF. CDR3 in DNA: TGTGCCAGCAGCTCTACGACAGGGTTCGACCGCTCATATGGCTACACCTTC. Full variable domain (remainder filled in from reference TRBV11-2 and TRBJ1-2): EAGVAQSPRYKIIEKRQSVAFWCNPISGHATLYWYQQILGQGPKLLIQFQNNGVVDDSQLPKDRFSAERLKGVDSTLKIQPAKLEDSAVYLCASSSTTGFDRSYGYTFGSGTRLTVV.